Following are 5 T cell receptor beta chains from one sample sequenced in a study of identical twins. A single record per CDR3 protein comes from TCRdb applying MiXCR to the 5' RACE reads. In the table there are a few hundred thousand distinct CDR3 sequences, 9% of which are singletons. Sequencing was done on a sample of naive T cells sorted from blood. All receptors come from a woman aged 45 to 65 in good health.

This clonotype was seen only a few times. This rearrangement joins TRBV7-9 to TRBJ1-1; D ambiguous. Germline V gives CDR1 SEHNR, CDR2 FQNEAQ (reference sequence). CDR3 length equals 18 residues. Trimming shortened V by 1 base and J by 1 base, and 19 bases separated the two germline ends. CDR3 protein: CASSLGKLGGHTNTEAFF. Here the CDR3 DNA reads TGTGCCAGCAGCTTAGGGAAACTGGGAGGCCATACGAACACTGAAGCTTTCTTT.

This clonotype was seen a handful of times. This rearrangement joins TRBV29-1 to TRBJ2-7; no definite D call. V lost 4 bases to trimming and J lost 5 bases, with 9 bases between them. The germline V gene has CDR1 SQVTM and CDR2 ANQGSEA. The CDR3 length is 11 residues. CDR3 sequence (DNA): TGCAGCGTTGTTGTCTGGAACGAGCAGTACGTC. This codes for CSVVVWNEQYV.

This clonotype was detected ten times or more. The rearrangement uses TRBV10-3 and TRBJ2-5; 9 positions match TRBD1. Germline lookup yields CDR1 ENHRY and CDR2 SYGVKD. With 4 bases clipped from V and 4 bases from J, the junction kept 7 bases outside the gene matches. CDR3 length: 15 residues. The CDR3 spells CAISAKGQGGETQYF. CDR3 in DNA: TGTGCCATCAGTGCCAAGGGACAGGGAGGAGAGACCCAGTACTTC.

The chain has TRBV20-1 and TRBJ1-6; the D is unclear. With 4 bases removed from V and 3 bases from J, the gap between germline ends came to 13 bases. This CDR3 comprises 15 residues. Germline CDR1 and CDR2: DFQATT and SNEGSKA (reference sequence). The CDR3 reads CSATDDGYYNSPLHF. DNA for the CDR3: TGCAGTGCTACAGATGACGGGTACTATAATTCACCCCTCCACTTT.

Only a few counts were recorded for this clonotype. The CDR3 DNA reads as TGTGCCAGCAGCCGCGGACAGGGGATAGTAGGTGAAAAACTGTTTTTT. This encodes CASSRGQGIVGEKLFF. The chain has TRBV7-2 and TRBJ1-4; 9 nucleotides align to TRBD1. CDR1 and CDR2 (germline): SGHTA, FQGNSA. The junction had 11 bases not matched to a gene; V was cut back by 5 bases and J by 7 bases. The CDR3 is 16 amino acids.